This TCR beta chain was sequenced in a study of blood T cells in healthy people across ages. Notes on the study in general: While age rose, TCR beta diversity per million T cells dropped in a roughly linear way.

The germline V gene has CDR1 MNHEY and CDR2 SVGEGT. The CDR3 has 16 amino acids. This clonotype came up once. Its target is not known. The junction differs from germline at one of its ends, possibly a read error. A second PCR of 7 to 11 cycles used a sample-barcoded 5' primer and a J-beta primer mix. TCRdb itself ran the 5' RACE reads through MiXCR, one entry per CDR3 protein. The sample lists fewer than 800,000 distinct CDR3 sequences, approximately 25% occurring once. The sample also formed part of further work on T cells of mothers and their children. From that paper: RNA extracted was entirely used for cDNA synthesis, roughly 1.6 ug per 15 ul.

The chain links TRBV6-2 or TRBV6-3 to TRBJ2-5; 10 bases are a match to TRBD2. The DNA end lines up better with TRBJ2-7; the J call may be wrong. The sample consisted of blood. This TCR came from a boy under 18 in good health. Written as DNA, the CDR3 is TGTGCCAGCAGTTCCCAACGACTAGCGGGCTCCCACGAGCAGTACTTC. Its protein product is CASSSQRLAGSHEQYF.